A selection of T cell receptor beta chains follows, all from one sample in a study of blood T cell repertoires in COVID-19. Libraries were prepared by immunoSEQ multiplex PCR; TCRdb keeps only in-frame clonotypes and omits some of them. The sample consists of around 160,000 clones, approximately 90% of them appearing once. Specimen: PBMCs or T cells enriched from blood (not recorded which). The receptors originated from a middle-aged woman who had been exposed to COVID-19. Both conserved end residues are part of each CDR3. The order of the fields is clone size, J gene, D gene, V gene, CDR3 protein, CDR3 DNA. D genes are given only for firm matches. Clone sizes are given selectively: once, few, many, or a class where the clone is expanded.

once | TRBJ2-7 | TRBD2 | TRBV19 | CASSIEAGIYEQYF | TGTGCCAGTAGTATTGAAGCGGGGATCTACGAGCAGTACTTC
. | TRBJ2-7 | . | TRBV5-1 | CASSLSGAYEQYF | TGCGCCAGCAGCTTGTCGGGGGCCTACGAGCAGTACTTC
. | TRBJ1-6 | TRBD1 | TRBV27 | CASSMTGANSPLHF | TGTGCCAGCAGTATGACAGGGGCGAATTCACCCCTCCACTTT
once | TRBJ2-5 | . | TRBV21-1 | CASSKRGLVYQETQYF | TGTGCCAGCAGCAAACGGGGACTGGTGTACCAAGAGACCCAGTACTTC
. | TRBJ2-7 | TRBD2 | TRBV14 | CASSQGFSGVYEQYF | TGTGCCAGCAGCCAAGGATTTAGCGGGGTCTACGAGCAGTACTTC
. | TRBJ1-1 | . | TRBV9 | CASSVGSAEATEAFF | TGTGCCAGCAGCGTAGGCTCCGCCGAGGCCACTGAAGCTTTCTTT
. | TRBJ2-1 | TRBD2 | TRBV12-3/TRBV12-4 | CASNLSGRDEQFF | TGTGCCAGCAACCTTAGCGGGAGGGACGAGCAGTTCTTC
. | TRBJ1-3 | . | TRBV9 | CASSTRKGEPSGNTIYF | TGTGCCAGCAGCACTCGTAAGGGGGAGCCCTCTGGAAACACCATATATTTT
. | TRBJ2-3 | TRBD2 | TRBV5-4 | CASSRKTSGTDTQYF | TGTGCCAGCAGCCGGAAGACTAGCGGCACAGATACGCAGTATTTT
. | TRBJ1-4 | . | TRBV18 | CASSPWHGGTNEKLFF | TGTGCCAGCTCACCATGGCACGGCGGAACTAATGAAAAACTGTTTTTT
. | TRBJ1-2 | . | TRBV4-3 | CASSQSNYGYTF | TGCGCCAGCAGCCAAAGCAACTATGGCTACACCTTC
. | TRBJ2-1 | TRBD2 | TRBV19 | CASSLGLAGDPRLNEQFF | TGTGCCAGTAGTCTCGGACTAGCGGGAGACCCCCGACTCAATGAGCAGTTCTTC
. | TRBJ1-5 | . | TRBV3-1/TRBV3-2 | CATSRGSNSNQPQHF | TGTGCCACTTCAAGGGGCAGCAATAGCAATCAGCCCCAGCATTTT
few | TRBJ2-3 | . | TRBV19 | CASSLGNTDTQYF | TGTGCCAGTAGCCTAGGAAACACAGATACGCAGTATTTT
. | TRBJ2-2 | . | TRBV28 | CASTLRAGELFF | TGTGCCAGCACCCTACGCGCCGGGGAGCTGTTTTTT
. | TRBJ2-3 | . | TRBV21-1 | CASSKESGLAADTQYF | TGTGCCAGCAGCAAAGAGTCGGGACTAGCGGCAGATACGCAGTATTTT
. | TRBJ2-5 | . | TRBV18 | CASSAIQGETQYF | TGTGCCAGCTCAGCTATCCAGGGGGAGACCCAGTACTTC
. | TRBJ1-5 | . | TRBV5-1 | CASSFPHRGQPQHF | TGCGCCAGCAGCTTCCCCCACCGAGGACAGCCCCAGCATTTT
. | TRBJ2-7 | TRBD2 | TRBV5-1 | CASSPSGSNAYEQYF | TGCGCCAGCAGCCCCAGCGGGAGTAATGCTTACGAGCAGTACTTC
few | TRBJ2-7 | . | TRBV20-1 | CSASLGSSYEQYF | TGCAGTGCTAGTTTGGGGAGCTCCTACGAGCAGTACTTC
. | TRBJ2-7 | TRBD1 | TRBV29-1 | CSVAQDRGLITYEQYF | TGCAGCGTCGCCCAAGACAGGGGTCTCATTACCTACGAGCAGTACTTC
medium-sized | TRBJ1-4 | TRBD1 | TRBV6-1 | CASSEEGQGAEKLFF | TGTGCCAGCAGTGAAGAAGGACAGGGGGCGGAAAAACTGTTTTTT
. | TRBJ2-4 | TRBD2 | TRBV19 | CASSIKAGGPGNIQYF | TGTGCCAGTAGTATAAAAGCGGGAGGGCCAGGAAACATTCAGTACTTC